This is a list of T cell receptor beta chains from one sample in a study of cytomegalovirus exposure and HLA in healthy donors. The repertoire was sequenced with immunoSEQ multiplex PCR; TCRdb's copy has only in-frame clones and lacks some. The sample gives 50,000 to 65,000 clones, about 81% of which show up once; roughly 5.7% is in the top ten. The sample taken for sequencing was PBMCs. The source is a woman aged 25 to 39 in good health and CMV-seronegative. The CDR3 runs from the conserved cysteine through the conserved F or W. D genes are given only for firm matches. The size of a clone is reported for some rows only, either as once, few or many, or as a class for expanded clones.

few	TRBV27	TRBD1	TRBJ1-1	TGTGCCAGCAGAAGGGACAGGAGCACTGAAGCTTTCTTT	CASRRDRSTEAFF
-	TRBV5-1	-	TRBJ1-2	TGCGCCAGCAGCTTGGGGGGCAGGGACTATGGCTACACCTTC	CASSLGGRDYGYTF
-	TRBV10-3	TRBD1	TRBJ1-1	TGTGCCTCTACAGGGGGCGCTTCGGGCGAGGTAACTGAAGCTTTCTTT	CASTGGASGEVTEAFF
-	TRBV5-1	TRBD2	TRBJ2-7	TGCGCCAGCAGCCTAGCGGGAGGGGTCTACGAGCAGTACTTC	CASSLAGGVYEQYF
-	TRBV18	-	TRBJ1-2	TGTGCCAGCTCTCCGAAACAGGAGCCACATGGCTACACCTTC	CASSPKQEPHGYTF
-	TRBV19	TRBD2	TRBJ2-1	TGTGCCAGTAGTATAGATTTCGCGCAGGGACTATACAATGAGCAGTTCTTC	CASSIDFAQGLYNEQFF
-	TRBV11-3	TRBD2	TRBJ2-1	TGTGCCAGCAGCTTCCTAGCGGGAGGTGACAATGAGCAGTTCTTC	CASSFLAGGDNEQFF
few	TRBV7-6	TRBD1	TRBJ1-3	TGTGCCAGCAGCTTAAGGGCAGGGGGAGGAAACACCATATATTTT	CASSLRAGGGNTIYF
-	TRBV15	TRBD1	TRBJ2-5	TGTGCCACCAGCAGCCATACACAGGGGGCGAGGGAGACCCAGTACTTC	CATSSHTQGARETQYF
-	TRBV6-5	TRBD1	TRBJ1-6	TGTGCCAGCAGTTACGGGACAGCAGACTATAATTCACCCCTCCACTTT	CASSYGTADYNSPLHF
-	TRBV30	TRBD2	TRBJ2-7	TGTGCCGTTAGCGGGCTGAGCTCCTACGAGCAGTACTTC	CAVSGLSSYEQYF
-	TRBV5-8	-	TRBJ2-5	TGTGCCAGCAGCCAAGCGGGCCAGCCGGAGACCCAGTACTTC	CASSQAGQPETQYF
-	TRBV5-4	TRBD2	TRBJ2-1	TGTGCCAGCAGCTTAGAGACTAGCGCCGCGTACAATGAGCAGTTCTTC	CASSLETSAAYNEQFF
-	TRBV7-6	-	TRBJ1-1	TGTGCCAGCAGCTCCAATGCTGCAGGAATTACCACTGAAGCTTTCTTT	CASSSNAAGITTEAFF
-	TRBV6-5	TRBD2	TRBJ2-1	TGTGCCAGCAGGACGGGCGGGAGGTCTAATGAGCAGTTCTTC	CASRTGGRSNEQFF
-	TRBV29-1	-	TRBJ1-1	TGCAGCGTTGAACAGAACACTGAAGCTTTCTTT	CSVEQNTEAFF
-	TRBV7-2	-	TRBJ1-2	TGTGCCAGCAGCTCCCAGGTTTATGGCTACACCTTC	CASSSQVYGYTF
few	TRBV11-3	TRBD2	TRBJ2-1	TGTGCCAGCAGCTTAGGCGGGAGTTCCTACAATGAGCAGTTCTTC	CASSLGGSSYNEQFF
-	TRBV6-5	-	TRBJ1-2	TGTGCCAGCAGTTACGAGATACAGGGAATTAGCTATGGCTACACCTTC	CASSYEIQGISYGYTF
-	TRBV7-9	-	TRBJ2-7	TGTGCCAGCAGCTTAGTAGGGGGTGGGTACGAGCAGTACTTC	CASSLVGGGYEQYF
few	TRBV19	-	TRBJ2-3	TGTGCCAGTAGTATGTCCGGGGGTCGCACAGATACGCAGTATTTT	CASSMSGGRTDTQYF
-	TRBV6-6	-	TRBJ1-3	TGTGCCAGCAGTTCCCCGGGTCCTGGAAACACCATATATTTT	CASSSPGPGNTIYF
few	TRBV5-1	TRBD1	TRBJ2-7	TGCGCCAGCAGCTTGGCGTGGGGACAGGGGGCAAGACTAGCGGCCTACGAGCAGTACTTC	CASSLAWGQGARLAAYEQYF
-	TRBV19	TRBD2	TRBJ2-7	TGTGCCAGTAGTTCATTGGCGCTAGCGGGAGTCGAGCAGTACTTC	CASSSLALAGVEQYF
once	TRBV19	-	TRBJ1-2	TGTGCCAGTAGTTGGTCGGCAGGGGAGGGCTATGGCTACACCTTC	CASSWSAGEGYGYTF
-	TRBV28	-	TRBJ1-4	TGTGCCACTGAGGGTTCAACTAATGAAAAACTGTTTTTT	CATEGSTNEKLFF